This TCR beta chain was observed in a study of breast tumors, draining lymph nodes, adjacent tissues. This clonotype was counted a single time. The germline CDR1 and CDR2 sequences are MNHNY and SVGAGI (reference sequence). The CDR3 loop spans 14 amino acids. V gave up 4 bases and J gave up 10 bases; unmatched junction bases: 5. Using its own MiXCR run on the multiplex PCR reads, TCRdb lists one record per CDR3 protein. Seen here are around 66,000 distinct CDR3 sequences, less than 50% observed once, and the top ten hold over 7.5%. The sample consisted of breast tumor tissue. This receptor was obtained from a female donor with breast cancer. Some clones in this sample may be carry-over from other donors' samples. V is TRBV6-6 and J is TRBJ1-4; 11 bases match TRBD1. CDR3 bases: TGTGCCAGCAGTTCTACCGGGACAGGGGGAAAACTGTTTTTT. Residues: CASSSTGTGGKLFF.